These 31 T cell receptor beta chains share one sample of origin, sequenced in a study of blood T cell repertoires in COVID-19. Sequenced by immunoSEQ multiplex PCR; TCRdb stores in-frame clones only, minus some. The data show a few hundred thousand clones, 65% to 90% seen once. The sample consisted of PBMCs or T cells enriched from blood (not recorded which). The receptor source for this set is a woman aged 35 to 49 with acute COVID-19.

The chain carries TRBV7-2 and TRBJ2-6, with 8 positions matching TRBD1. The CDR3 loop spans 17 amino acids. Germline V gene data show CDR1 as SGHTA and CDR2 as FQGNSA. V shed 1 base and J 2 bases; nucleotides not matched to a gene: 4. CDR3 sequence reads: CASSLVGTGTGANVLTF. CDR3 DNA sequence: TGTGCCAGCAGCTTAGTTGGGACAGGTACTGGGGCCAACGTCCTGACTTTC.

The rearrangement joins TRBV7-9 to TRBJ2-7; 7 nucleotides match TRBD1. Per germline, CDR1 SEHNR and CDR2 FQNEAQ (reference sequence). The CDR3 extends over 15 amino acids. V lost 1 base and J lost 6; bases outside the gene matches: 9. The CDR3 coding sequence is TGTGCCAGCAGCTTAGGCCGGACAGGAAACTCCGAGCAGTACTTC. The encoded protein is CASSLGRTGNSEQYF.

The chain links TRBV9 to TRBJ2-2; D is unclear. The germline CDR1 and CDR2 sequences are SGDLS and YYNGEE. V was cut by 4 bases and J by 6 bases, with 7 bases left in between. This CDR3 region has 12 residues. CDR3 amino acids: CASSPLPGELFF. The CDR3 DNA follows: TGTGCCAGCAGCCCCCTCCCCGGGGAGCTGTTTTTT.

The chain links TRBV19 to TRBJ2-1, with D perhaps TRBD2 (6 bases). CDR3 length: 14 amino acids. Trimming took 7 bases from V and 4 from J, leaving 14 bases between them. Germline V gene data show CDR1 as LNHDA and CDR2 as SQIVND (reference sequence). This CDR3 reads CASNVDSGYNEQFF. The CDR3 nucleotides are TGTGCCAGTAATGTAGATAGCGGATACAATGAGCAGTTCTTC.

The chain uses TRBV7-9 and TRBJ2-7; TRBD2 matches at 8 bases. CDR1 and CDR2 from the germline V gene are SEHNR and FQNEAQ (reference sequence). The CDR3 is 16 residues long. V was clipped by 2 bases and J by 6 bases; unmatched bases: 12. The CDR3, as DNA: TGTGCCAGCAGCTTAAGGCAAGCGGGAGAGGATGTCGAGCAGTACTTC. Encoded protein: CASSLRQAGEDVEQYF.

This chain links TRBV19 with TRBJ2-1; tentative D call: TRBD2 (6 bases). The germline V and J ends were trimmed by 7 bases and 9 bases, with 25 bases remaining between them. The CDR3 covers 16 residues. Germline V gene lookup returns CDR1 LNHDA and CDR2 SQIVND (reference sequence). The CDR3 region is CASKRVGGQAAVEQFF. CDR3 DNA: TGTGCCAGTAAACGAGTCGGAGGGCAGGCCGCCGTTGAGCAGTTCTTC.

CDR3 sequence reads: CATSTRAGQGRSYEQYF. In DNA form, the CDR3 reads TGTGCCACCAGCACCCGGGCCGGGCAGGGGCGTTCCTACGAGCAGTACTTC. This chain joins TRBV15 and TRBJ2-7, with D perhaps matching TRBD1 (6 bases). The CDR3 is 17 residues long. Germline V lookup: CDR1 LNHNV, CDR2 YYDKDF (reference sequence). Trimming shortened V by 4 bases and J by 1 base, and 20 bases separated the two germline ends. Together with reference TRBV15 and TRBJ2-7, the CDR3 gives the full variable domain: DAMVIQNPRYQVTQFGKPVTLSCSQTLNHNVMYWYQQKSSQAPKLLFHYYDKDFNNEADTPDNFQSRRPNTSFCFLDIRSPGLGDTAMYLCATSTRAGQGRSYEQYFGPGTRLTVT.

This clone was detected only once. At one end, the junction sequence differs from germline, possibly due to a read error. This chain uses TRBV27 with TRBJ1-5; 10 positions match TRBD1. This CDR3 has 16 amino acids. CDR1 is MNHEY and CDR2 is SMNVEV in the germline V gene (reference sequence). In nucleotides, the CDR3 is TGTGCCAGCGGTTTGTGGGGACAGGGGTTCAATCAGCCCCAGCATTTT. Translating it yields CASGLWGQGFNQPQHF.

In DNA form, the CDR3 reads TGCGCCAGCATGGTGGTAGTCGGACTAGCGGGGATAGGCGATGAGCAGTTCTTC. Its protein is CASMVVVGLAGIGDEQFF. The gene calls are TRBV5-1 and TRBJ2-1, with 12 nucleotides matching TRBD2. Germline CDR1 reads SGHRS; CDR2 reads YFSETQ. The length of the CDR3 is 18 residues. The V gene end was trimmed by 6 bases and the J gene end by 8 bases; junction bases not matched to a gene: 18.

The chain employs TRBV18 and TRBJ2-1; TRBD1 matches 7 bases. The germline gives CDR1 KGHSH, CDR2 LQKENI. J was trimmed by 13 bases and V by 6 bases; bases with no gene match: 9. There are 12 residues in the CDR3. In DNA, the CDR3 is TGTGCCAGCTCTTTGGACAGGAATACTCAGTTCTTC. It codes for CASSLDRNTQFF.

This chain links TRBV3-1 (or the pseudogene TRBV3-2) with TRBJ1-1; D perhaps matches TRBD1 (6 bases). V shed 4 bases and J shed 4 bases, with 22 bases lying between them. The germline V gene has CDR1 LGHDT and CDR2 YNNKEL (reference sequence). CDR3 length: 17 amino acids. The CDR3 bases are TGTGCCAGCAGCCTCCACCGGGGGGCAGATGGCGTCACTGAAGCTTTCTTT. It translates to CASSLHRGADGVTEAFF.

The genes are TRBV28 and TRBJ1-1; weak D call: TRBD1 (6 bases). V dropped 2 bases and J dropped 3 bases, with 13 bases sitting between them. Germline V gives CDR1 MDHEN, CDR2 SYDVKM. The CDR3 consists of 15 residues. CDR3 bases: TGTGCCAGCAGTTTAGGGGGGGCGCGGGACACTGAAGCTTTCTTT. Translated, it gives CASSLGGARDTEAFF.

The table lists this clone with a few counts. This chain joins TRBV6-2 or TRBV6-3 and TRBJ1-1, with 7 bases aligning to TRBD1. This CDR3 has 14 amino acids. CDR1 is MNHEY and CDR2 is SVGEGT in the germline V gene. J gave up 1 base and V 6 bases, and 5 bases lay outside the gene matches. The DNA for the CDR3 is TGTGCCAGCAGCCGCGACAGGGCGAACACTGAAGCTTTCTTT. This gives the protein CASSRDRANTEAFF.

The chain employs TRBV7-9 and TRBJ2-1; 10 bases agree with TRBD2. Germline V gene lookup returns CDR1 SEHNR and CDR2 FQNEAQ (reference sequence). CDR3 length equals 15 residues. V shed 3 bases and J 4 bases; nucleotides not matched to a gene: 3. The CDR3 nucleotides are TGTGCCAGCAGCTTCGGGACTAGCGCTTACAATGAGCAGTTCTTC. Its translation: CASSFGTSAYNEQFF.

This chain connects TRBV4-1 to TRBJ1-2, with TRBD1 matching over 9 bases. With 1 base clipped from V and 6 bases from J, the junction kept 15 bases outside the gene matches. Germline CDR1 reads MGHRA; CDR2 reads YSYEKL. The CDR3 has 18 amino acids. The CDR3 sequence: CASSQVVSRRTGGNGYTF. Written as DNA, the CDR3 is TGCGCCAGCAGCCAAGTTGTTTCCCGTCGAACAGGGGGCAATGGCTACACCTTC.

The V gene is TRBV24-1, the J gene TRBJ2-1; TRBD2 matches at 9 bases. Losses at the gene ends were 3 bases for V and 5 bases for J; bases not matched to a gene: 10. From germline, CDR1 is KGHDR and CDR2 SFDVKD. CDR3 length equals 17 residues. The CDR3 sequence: CATSDGLAGAFHNEQFF. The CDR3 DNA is TGTGCCACCAGTGATGGGTTAGCGGGAGCCTTCCACAATGAGCAGTTCTTC.

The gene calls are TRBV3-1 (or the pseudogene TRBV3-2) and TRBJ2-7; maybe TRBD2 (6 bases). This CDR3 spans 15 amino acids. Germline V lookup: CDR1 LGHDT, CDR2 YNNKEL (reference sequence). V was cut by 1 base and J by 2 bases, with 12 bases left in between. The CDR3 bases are TGTGCCAGCAGCCAAGCCGGGACTCCCACCTACGAGCAGTACTTC. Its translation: CASSQAGTPTYEQYF.

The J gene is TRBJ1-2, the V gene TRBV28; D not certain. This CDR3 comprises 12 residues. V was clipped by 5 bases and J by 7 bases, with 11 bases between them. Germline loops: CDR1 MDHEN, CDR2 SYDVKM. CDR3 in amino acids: CASSKLQSGYTF. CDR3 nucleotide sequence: TGTGCCAGCAGTAAATTACAAAGTGGCTACACCTTC.

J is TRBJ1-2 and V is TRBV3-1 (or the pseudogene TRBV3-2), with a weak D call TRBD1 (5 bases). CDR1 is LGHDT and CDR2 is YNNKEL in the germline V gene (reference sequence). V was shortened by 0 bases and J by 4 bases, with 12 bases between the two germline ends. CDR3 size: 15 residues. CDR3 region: CASSQDSGNSYGYTF. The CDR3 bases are TGTGCCAGCAGCCAAGATTCAGGGAATTCCTATGGCTACACCTTC.

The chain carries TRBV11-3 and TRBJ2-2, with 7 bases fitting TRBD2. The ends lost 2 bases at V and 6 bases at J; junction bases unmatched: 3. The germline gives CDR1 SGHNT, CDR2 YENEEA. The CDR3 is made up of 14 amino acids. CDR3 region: CASSLYGGAGELFF. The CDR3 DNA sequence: TGTGCCAGCAGCTTATATGGGGGGGCCGGGGAGCTGTTTTTT.

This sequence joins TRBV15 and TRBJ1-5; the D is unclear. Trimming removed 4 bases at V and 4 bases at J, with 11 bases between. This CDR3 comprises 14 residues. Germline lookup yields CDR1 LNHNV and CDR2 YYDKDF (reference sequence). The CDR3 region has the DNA TGTGCCACCAGCAATGGCAGGAAGAATCAGCCCCAGCATTTT. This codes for CATSNGRKNQPQHF.

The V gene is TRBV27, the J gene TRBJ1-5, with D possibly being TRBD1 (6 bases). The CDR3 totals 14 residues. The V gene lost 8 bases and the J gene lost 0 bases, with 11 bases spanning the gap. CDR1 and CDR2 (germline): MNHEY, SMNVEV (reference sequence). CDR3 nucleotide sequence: TGTGCCAGCGGGGGCGGGCTTAGCAATCAGCCCCAGCATTTT. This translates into CASGGGLSNQPQHF.

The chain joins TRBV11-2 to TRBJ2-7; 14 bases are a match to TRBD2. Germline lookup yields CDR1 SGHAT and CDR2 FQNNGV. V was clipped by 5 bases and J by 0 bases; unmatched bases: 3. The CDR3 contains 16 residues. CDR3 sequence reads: CASSPGLAGGSYEQYF. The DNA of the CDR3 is TGTGCCAGCAGCCCCGGACTAGCGGGAGGCTCCTACGAGCAGTACTTC.

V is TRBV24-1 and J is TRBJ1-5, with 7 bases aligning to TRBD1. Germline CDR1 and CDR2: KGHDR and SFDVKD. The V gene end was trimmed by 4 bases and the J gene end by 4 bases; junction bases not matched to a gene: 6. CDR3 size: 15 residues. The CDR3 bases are TGTGCCACCAGTGAAGCCGGGACAGCTAATCAGCCCCAGCATTTT. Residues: CATSEAGTANQPQHF.

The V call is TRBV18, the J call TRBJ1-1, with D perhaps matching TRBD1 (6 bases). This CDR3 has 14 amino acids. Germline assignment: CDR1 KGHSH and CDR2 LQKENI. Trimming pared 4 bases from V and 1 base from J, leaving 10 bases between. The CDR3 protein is CASSRAGENTEAFF. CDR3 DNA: TGTGCCAGCTCACGAGCAGGGGAGAACACTGAAGCTTTCTTT.

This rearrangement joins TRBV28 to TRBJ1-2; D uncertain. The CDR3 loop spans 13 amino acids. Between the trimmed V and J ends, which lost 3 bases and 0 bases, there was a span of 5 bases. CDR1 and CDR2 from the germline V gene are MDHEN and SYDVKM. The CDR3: CASSFSANYGYTF. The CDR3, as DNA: TGTGCCAGCAGTTTTTCAGCTAACTATGGCTACACCTTC.

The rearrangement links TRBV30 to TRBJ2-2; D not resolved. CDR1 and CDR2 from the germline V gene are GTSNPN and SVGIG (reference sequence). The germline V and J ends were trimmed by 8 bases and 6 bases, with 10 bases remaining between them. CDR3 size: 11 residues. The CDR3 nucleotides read TGTGCCCACCGTAGTCCCGGGGAGCTGTTTTTT. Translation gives CAHRSPGELFF.

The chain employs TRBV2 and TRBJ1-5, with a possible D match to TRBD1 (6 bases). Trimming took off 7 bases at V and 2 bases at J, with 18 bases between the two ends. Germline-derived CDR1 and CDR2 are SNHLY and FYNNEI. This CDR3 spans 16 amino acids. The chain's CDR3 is CASTFSTGGGNQPQHF. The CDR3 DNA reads TGTGCCAGCACGTTTTCGACAGGAGGTGGCAATCAGCCCCAGCATTTT.

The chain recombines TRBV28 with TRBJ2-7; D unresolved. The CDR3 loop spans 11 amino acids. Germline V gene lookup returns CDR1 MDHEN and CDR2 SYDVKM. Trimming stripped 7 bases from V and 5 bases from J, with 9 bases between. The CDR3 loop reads CASTRDNEQYF. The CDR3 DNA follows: TGTGCCAGCACCAGAGACAACGAGCAGTACTTC.

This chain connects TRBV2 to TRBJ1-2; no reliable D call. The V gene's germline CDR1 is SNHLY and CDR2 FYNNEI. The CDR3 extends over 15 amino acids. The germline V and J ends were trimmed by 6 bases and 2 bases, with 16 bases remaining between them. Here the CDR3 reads CASSLLRTGNYGYTF. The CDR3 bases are TGTGCCAGCAGCCTCCTGCGGACGGGGAACTATGGCTACACCTTC.

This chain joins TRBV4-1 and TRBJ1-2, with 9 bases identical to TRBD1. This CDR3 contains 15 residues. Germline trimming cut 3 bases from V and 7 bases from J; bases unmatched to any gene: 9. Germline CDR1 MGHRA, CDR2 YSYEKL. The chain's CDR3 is CASSQGGQGEGGYTF. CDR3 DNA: TGCGCCAGCAGCCAGGGGGGACAGGGCGAGGGTGGCTACACCTTC.